Listed here are 24 T cell receptor beta chains from one sample, sequenced in a study of blood T cells in healthy people across ages. Then a second PCR, running roughly 6 to 11 cycles, was carried out with a sample-barcoded 5' primer and a J-beta primer mix. One entry per CDR3 protein results from TCRdb running MiXCR on the 5' RACE reads. The repertoire includes about 1.5 million distinct CDR3 sequences, 35% to 45% of them detected once, and about 4% sits in the top ten. The sample comprised blood. The receptors stem from a woman aged 18 to 35 in good health.

This CDR3 reads CSTLGTENTEAFF. The CDR3 DNA sequence: TGCAGCACCCTCGGGACGGAAAACACTGAAGCTTTCTTT. V gene TRBV29-1 combines with J gene TRBJ1-1, with a weak D call TRBD1 (5 bases). The V gene's germline CDR1 is SQVTM and CDR2 ANQGSEA. V lost 8 bases and J 2 bases, leaving 15 bases between the germline ends. The CDR3 contains 13 residues.

CDR3 sequence reads: CSVDGQHSHLEYNEQYF. In DNA form, the CDR3 reads TGCAGCGTTGACGGGCAGCACTCCCACCTTGAGTACAATGAGCAGTACTTC. The chain recombines TRBV29-1 with TRBJ2-5, with D uncertain. Germline CDR1 and CDR2: SQVTM and ANQGSEA. V was pared by 3 bases and J by 11 bases, with 31 bases between. The CDR3 totals 17 residues.

The chain is built from TRBV29-1 and TRBJ2-7; 9 bases fit TRBD2. Germline values: CDR1 SQVTM, CDR2 ANQGSEA. This CDR3 contains 15 residues. The J segment lost 4 bases and the V segment lost 3 bases, leaving 10 bases of the junction unmatched. The CDR3 loop is CSVDGGVAGEYEQYF. The CDR3 DNA is TGCAGCGTTGATGGGGGAGTAGCGGGAGAATACGAGCAGTACTTC.

This clonotype has just one count. The J gene is TRBJ1-1, the V gene TRBV27; 9 bases fit TRBD1. CDR1 and CDR2 from the germline V gene are MNHEY and SMNVEV (reference sequence). V lost 2 bases, J lost 5 bases, and 9 bases stayed unmatched. This CDR3 has 16 residues. In DNA, the CDR3 is TGTGCCAGCAGTTTAAATCCGGGACAGGGTCGGACTGAAGCTTTCTTT. This encodes CASSLNPGQGRTEAFF.

This clonotype was seen more than once but under ten times. V and J are TRBV5-1 and TRBJ2-2; either TRBD1 or TRBD2 may supply D (5 bases each). Between the trimmed V and J ends, which lost 0 bases and 4 bases, there was a span of 10 bases. The CDR3 contains 15 residues. From germline, CDR1 is SGHRS and CDR2 YFSETQ. CDR3 DNA sequence: TGCGCCAGCAGCTTGGAGTCAGGGAGCACCGGGGAGCTGTTTTTT. Its translation: CASSLESGSTGELFF. The full variable domain, rest sourced from reference TRBV5-1 and TRBJ2-2, is KAGVTQTPRYLIKTRGQQVTLSCSPISGHRSVSWYQQTPGQGLQFLFEYFSETQRNKGNFPGRFSGRQFSNSRSEMNVSTLELGDSALYLCASSLESGSTGELFFGEGSRLTVL.

The chain couples TRBV27 to TRBJ2-3, with TRBD2 as a possible D gene (6 bases). Trimming cost V 4 bases and J 8 bases, with 19 bases left between them. Germline V lookup: CDR1 MNHEY, CDR2 SMNVEV (reference sequence). CDR3 length: 15 amino acids. CDR3 sequence (DNA): TGTGCCAGCAGTTCCCCCGGAGGGGTAAAGAGTACGCAGTATTTT. Protein sequence: CASSSPGGVKSTQYF.

The chain recombines TRBV9 with TRBJ2-1; 8 nucleotides line up with TRBD2. After removal of 0 bases from V and 6 bases from J, the junction contained 8 bases not matched to a gene. The CDR3 has 16 residues. Germline-derived CDR1 and CDR2 are SGDLS and YYNGEE. CDR3 protein: CASSVGAGTSPNEQFF. The CDR3 nucleotides read TGTGCCAGCAGCGTAGGAGCCGGGACTAGTCCCAATGAGCAGTTCTTC.

The V call is TRBV6-5, the J call TRBJ2-7; 9 nucleotides agree with TRBD2. The J call may be incorrect, as the DNA end agrees better with TRBJ2-4. Germline values: CDR1 MNHEY, CDR2 SVGAGI. The CDR3 is 15 amino acids. The CDR3 DNA reads TGTGCCAGCAGTCGGACTAGCGTCACCAAAAACATTCAGTACTTC. This gives the protein CASSRTSVTKNIQYF.

The V call is TRBV12-3 or TRBV12-4, the J call TRBJ1-5, with 12 bases fitting TRBD1. Trimming removed 6 bases from V and 6 bases from J; junction bases left unmatched: 12. The CDR3 consists of 17 residues. The CDR3 coding sequence is TGTGCCAGCAGCCAAAGGGGGGGACAGGGGGCTATTCAGCCCCAGCATTTT. Translation gives CASSQRGGQGAIQPQHF.

In its sample, this clonotype was seen a few times. V is TRBV12-3 or TRBV12-4 and J is TRBJ2-2, with no clear D. The CDR3 is made up of 14 amino acids. V dropped 8 bases and J dropped 0 bases, with 10 bases sitting between them. The CDR3 reads CASVVQSNTGELFF. The DNA of the CDR3 is TGTGCCAGCGTTGTACAGTCGAACACCGGGGAGCTGTTTTTT.

The rearrangement links TRBV20-1 to TRBJ1-6, with D tentatively TRBD1 (6 bases). In germline, CDR1 is DFQATT, CDR2 SNEGSKA (reference sequence). V was clipped by 6 bases and J by 8 bases, with 17 bases between them. CDR3 length equals 14 residues. The DNA for the CDR3 is TGCAGTGCGAATACAGGGTTGGACTATTCACCCCTCCACTTT. Translation gives CSANTGLDYSPLHF.

The genes are TRBV6-5 and TRBJ2-7; D is ambiguous. The CDR3 runs 15 residues. The V end lost 5 bases, the J end lost 6 bases, and 20 bases lay between the germline ends. In germline, CDR1 is MNHEY, CDR2 SVGAGI. The CDR3 DNA sequence: TGTGCCAGCAGTGCGACTGGGTCACCATGGGGCGAGCAGTACTTC. Its translation: CASSATGSPWGEQYF.

This clonotype showed up just a few times. This chain connects TRBV6-1 to TRBJ2-1; weak D call: TRBD2 (5 bases). The CDR3 sequence is 17 residues long. V was cut by 4 bases and J by 7 bases, with 23 bases left in between. Germline values: CDR1 MNHNS, CDR2 SASEGT. CDR3 protein: CASSGEGGTFFRNEQFF. In DNA, the CDR3 is TGTGCCAGCAGTGGCGAGGGTGGCACCTTCTTTAGAAATGAGCAGTTCTTC.

A word on this clonotype: Its ends do not fully match the called genes, so a read error is possible. The J gene is TRBJ1-4, the V gene TRBV7-6; 9 nucleotides line up with TRBD1. CDR1 is SGHVS, CDR2 FNYEAQ, per germline. The CDR3 consists of 15 residues. The CDR3 DNA reads TGTGTCAGCAGCCACCGGACAGGGGCAAATGAAAAACTGTTTTTT. It is translated as CVSSHRTGANEKLFF.

V is TRBV2 and J is TRBJ1-1, with unresolved D. CDR3 length equals 13 residues. V was trimmed by 7 bases and J by 3 bases, leaving 12 bases between them. Germline V lookup: CDR1 SNHLY, CDR2 FYNNEI. CDR3 nucleotide sequence: TGTGCCAGCACCGGAGGGAGGGACACTGAAGCTTTCTTT. Translated, it gives CASTGGRDTEAFF.

The chain recombines TRBV15 with TRBJ2-7; D is perhaps TRBD1 (6 bases). The CDR3 totals 17 residues. Germline V lookup: CDR1 LNHNV, CDR2 YYDKDF (reference sequence). The V end lost 0 bases, the J end lost 2 bases, and 17 bases lay between the germline ends. The CDR3 DNA sequence: TGTGCCACCAGCAGAGAGCAGTTTGCCGGACAGACCTACGAGCAGTACTTC. Residues: CATSREQFAGQTYEQYF.

This clonotype was observed a few times. The chain is built from TRBV5-1 and TRBJ1-5; D unresolved. This CDR3 has 13 amino acids. Trimming removed 4 bases at V and 6 bases at J, with 11 bases between. The germline V gene has CDR1 SGHRS and CDR2 YFSETQ. The CDR3 spells CASSPSYPQPQHF. The CDR3 nucleotides are TGCGCCAGCAGCCCCAGTTATCCTCAGCCCCAGCATTTT.

This clonotype was recorded a few times. This rearrangement joins TRBV5-1 to TRBJ2-5, with D possibly being TRBD1 (6 bases). This CDR3 contains 15 residues. V lost 1 base to trimming and J lost 0 bases, with 10 bases between them. Germline V gives CDR1 SGHRS, CDR2 YFSETQ. CDR3 region: CASSLTGSYQETQYF. The CDR3 bases are TGCGCCAGCAGCTTGACAGGGTCCTACCAAGAGACCCAGTACTTC.

The gene calls are TRBV13 and TRBJ1-2; D uncertain. This CDR3 has 12 residues. V dropped 4 bases and J dropped 8 bases, with 11 bases sitting between them. Germline loops: CDR1 PRHDT, CDR2 FYEKMQ (reference sequence). DNA for the CDR3: TGTGCCAGCAGCTATGGGCCTGGAGGCTACACCTTC. Protein sequence: CASSYGPGGYTF.

This clonotype showed up just once. The chain has TRBV5-1 and TRBJ2-7; 10 bases are shared with TRBD1. The J segment lost 3 bases and the V segment lost 7 bases, leaving 7 bases of the junction unmatched. The CDR3 extends over 14 amino acids. Looked up from germline, CDR1 is SGHRS and CDR2 is YFSETQ. CDR3 coding DNA: TGCGCCAGCCGGGGGGGACAGGGGATCTACGAGCAGTACTTC. Protein sequence: CASRGGQGIYEQYF.

This chain uses TRBV7-9 with TRBJ2-3; a weak D match, TRBD1 (6 bases). The CDR3 loop spans 14 amino acids. Germline CDR1 SEHNR, CDR2 FQNEAQ (reference sequence). Trimming stripped 5 bases from V and 2 bases from J, with 11 bases between. CDR3 DNA: TGTGCCAGCAGCGTTCACAGGGACACAGATACGCAGTATTTT. It codes for CASSVHRDTDTQYF. The variable domain in full, with the rest retrieved from reference TRBV7-9 and TRBJ2-3, is DTGVSQNPRHKITKRGQNVTFRCDPISEHNRLYWYRQTLGQGPEFLTYFQNEAQLEKSRLLSDRFSAERPKGSFSTLEIQRTEQGDSAMYLCASSVHRDTDTQYFGPGTRLTVL.

A few counts support this clonotype. The rearrangement joins TRBV2 to TRBJ1-2; D is perhaps TRBD1 (5 bases). V dropped 8 bases and J dropped 5 bases, with 15 bases sitting between them. From germline, CDR1 is SNHLY and CDR2 FYNNEI. The CDR3 sequence is 13 residues long. The DNA for the CDR3 is TGTGCCAGCCTTTGGGACTCCGTATATGGCTACACCTTC. Translation: CASLWDSVYGYTF. Supplemented by reference TRBV2 and TRBJ1-2, the full variable domain reads EPEVTQTPSHQVTQMGQEVILRCVPISNHLYFYWYRQILGQKVEFLVSFYNNEISEKSEIFDDQFSVERPDGSNFTLKIRSTKLEDSAMYFCASLWDSVYGYTFGSGTRLTVV.

This chain uses TRBV5-1 with TRBJ1-3; D is uncertain. V gave up 1 base and J gave up 0 bases, with 11 bases separating them. CDR3 length: 16 residues. CDR1 and CDR2 from the germline V gene are SGHRS and YFSETQ. The CDR3 sequence: CASSLFGSNSGNTIYF. Written as DNA, the CDR3 is TGCGCCAGCAGCTTGTTCGGCAGTAACTCTGGAAACACCATATATTTT.

In its sample, this clonotype was seen a few times. The rearrangement joins TRBV29-1 to TRBJ2-2, with D unclear. Trimming removed 5 bases at V and 7 bases at J, with 11 bases between. CDR3 length: 12 residues. Germline V gene data show CDR1 as SQVTM and CDR2 as ANQGSEA. In DNA form, the CDR3 reads TGCAGCGTTCTCCGAGGTGGCGGGGAGCTGTTTTTT. As protein: CSVLRGGGELFF.